The clone carrying this TCR beta chain is a singleton in its sample. The ends were cut back, 1 base at V and 0 bases at J, with 17 bases in the middle. Germline V gene sequence: CDR1 MGHRA, CDR2 YSYEKL. CDR3 length: 18 residues. The data were taken from a study of T cell responses to AZD1222 COVID-19 vaccine. The protocol was immunoSEQ multiplex PCR, while the TCRdb copy is restricted to in-frame clones and leaves out a portion. Altogether roughly 140,000 clones are present, 85% to 95% being singletons, with the ten largest covering 1.5% to 2%. The sequences come from peripheral blood, collected on day 0 of AZD1222 vaccination. The chain is built from TRBV4-1 and TRBJ2-3; a weak D match, TRBD2 (6 bases). This clonotype was obtained from an adult in good health. The CDR3 nucleotides read TGCGCCAGCAGCCAAGGGGCTGGAGTAGCGGAGAGCACAGATACGCAGTATTTT. Its translation is CASSQGAGVAESTDTQYF.